These 16 T cell receptor beta chains were all obtained from the same sample, sequenced in a study of T cell repertoires in cytomegalovirus infection. These receptors are not linked to any known antigen. Each CDR3 protein gets one entry after TCRdb re-called the reads with MiXCR. The sample has under 150,000 distinct CDR3 sequences, around 31% seen once. Sequencing used CD8+ T cells from cultured PBMCs, obtained from culture after CMV antigen stimulation. The receptors were sampled from a human donor in good health (CMV status not recorded). Some clones in this sample may be carry-over from other donors' samples.

Only a few counts were recorded for this clonotype. The rearrangement links TRBV11-3 to TRBJ2-7; the match to TRBD1 covers 7 bases. The germline V gene has CDR1 SGHNT and CDR2 YENEEA. The CDR3 totals 13 residues. The V segment lost 4 bases and the J segment 6 bases; nucleotides outside the gene matches: 6. Written as DNA, the CDR3 is TGTGCCAGCAGCTCGGGACAGTGGGGCGAGCAGTACTTC. It is translated as CASSSGQWGEQYF.

At least ten counts were recorded for this clonotype. The J gene is TRBJ1-1, the V gene TRBV7-2; D is possibly TRBD1 (5 bases). Trimming left V 7 bases short and J 0 bases short, with 18 bases between. Germline lookup yields CDR1 SGHTA and CDR2 FQGNSA. The CDR3 extends over 16 amino acids. CDR3 coding DNA: TGTGCCAGCACTTTAGGGGTAGGAGGGCTGAACACTGAAGCTTTCTTT. Its protein product is CASTLGVGGLNTEAFF.

V usage is TRBV4-1 and J usage is TRBJ1-1; D gene ambiguous. This CDR3 has 15 residues. Trimming shortened V by 1 base and J by 0 bases, and 9 bases separated the two germline ends. In germline, CDR1 is MGHRA, CDR2 YSYEKL. The CDR3 nucleotides are TGCGCCAGCAGCCAAGTTGTCAGCATGAACACTGAAGCTTTCTTT. Translation: CASSQVVSMNTEAFF.

This clonotype was seen a handful of times. The chain links TRBV7-9 to TRBJ2-1; D remains ambiguous. This CDR3 comprises 13 residues. CDR1 and CDR2 (germline): SEHNR, FQNEAQ (reference sequence). Trimming cost V 1 base and J 7 bases, with 8 bases left between them. The DNA for the CDR3 is TGTGCCAGCAGCTTAGGTACTGGTAATGAGCAGTTCTTC. It yields the protein CASSLGTGNEQFF.

The V and J genes are TRBV7-2 and TRBJ2-7; a weak D match, TRBD1 (6 bases). V lost 8 bases to trimming and J lost 7 bases, with 15 bases between them. The CDR3 covers 12 residues. The germline V gene has CDR1 SGHTA and CDR2 FQGNSA. CDR3 sequence reads: CASGITGLEQYF. The CDR3, as DNA: TGTGCCAGCGGAATTACAGGGCTGGAGCAGTACTTC.

A remark on this clonotype: The conserved closing phenylalanine or tryptophan is absent in this CDR3, likely reflecting a read error. The V call is TRBV4-3, the J call TRBJ2-1, with D perhaps matching TRBD1 (5 bases). There are 16 residues in the CDR3. CDR1 LGHNA and CDR2 YSLEER come from the germline V gene. V was clipped by 0 bases and J by 2 bases, with 11 bases between them. CDR3 DNA: TGCGCCAGCAGCCAAGATCCCGCAGGGACCTACAATGAGCAGTTCTCC. It encodes CASSQDPAGTYNEQFS.

This clonotype was counted between two and nine times. This chain connects TRBV27 to TRBJ2-1; D may be TRBD1 (6 bases). There are 15 residues in the CDR3. Germline CDR1 and CDR2: MNHEY and SMNVEV (reference sequence). Between the trimmed V and J ends, which lost 4 bases and 4 bases, there was a span of 14 bases. In DNA, the CDR3 is TGTGCCAGCAGTTGGCAGGGGAAGAGGTACAATGAGCAGTTCTTC. It encodes CASSWQGKRYNEQFF.

V gene TRBV4-1 combines with J gene TRBJ2-6, with TRBD1 matching over 9 bases. V shed 0 bases, J shed 0 bases, and the junction held 9 bases outside the gene matches. The CDR3 runs to 20 residues. The germline V gene has CDR1 MGHRA and CDR2 YSYEKL. The CDR3 loop is CASSQDRSGTGLSGANVLTF. Here the CDR3 DNA reads TGCGCCAGCAGCCAAGATCGCTCCGGGACAGGGCTCTCTGGGGCCAACGTCCTGACTTTC.

The sample holds a few counts of this clonotype. The rearrangement uses TRBV6-2 or TRBV6-3 and TRBJ2-1; TRBD2 aligns across 8 bases. From germline, CDR1 is MNHEY and CDR2 SVGEGT. The ends lost 8 bases at V and 0 bases at J; junction bases unmatched: 0. The CDR3 sequence is 13 residues long. The CDR3 nucleotides read TGTGCCAGCGGGACTAGCTCCTACAATGAGCAGTTCTTC. Translated, it gives CASGTSSYNEQFF.

This chain links TRBV5-6 with TRBJ1-2; D perhaps matches TRBD1 (6 bases). The CDR3 has 14 amino acids. V lost 7 bases and J 4 bases, leaving 17 bases between the germline ends. Germline V gene sequence: CDR1 SGHDT, CDR2 YYEEEE. Here the CDR3 DNA reads TGTGCCAGCGGTCTCGGGCGGGGGGCCTATGGCTACACCTTC. Its translation is CASGLGRGAYGYTF.

To note about this clonotype: At one boundary the junction diverges from the germline segment, which might be a read error. The gene calls are TRBV6-1 and TRBJ2-7; tentative D call: TRBD1 (5 bases). CDR1 and CDR2 from the germline V gene are MNHNS and SASEGT. The CDR3 totals 13 residues. The CDR3 reads CASSEADGLAGRF. The CDR3 coding sequence is TGTGCCAGCAGTGAAGCTGACGGATTAGCAGGGCGCTTC.

This clonotype was seen many times. V and J are TRBV7-6 and TRBJ1-5; D possibly corresponds to TRBD1 (5 bases). The germline V gene has CDR1 SGHVS and CDR2 FNYEAQ. The V end was cut by 1 base, the J end by 2 bases, with 12 bases between. This CDR3 has 16 residues. In DNA, the CDR3 is TGTGCCAGCAGCTTAGAGGCCAGGGAAGGCAATCAGCCCCAGCATTTT. Translation gives CASSLEAREGNQPQHF.

There are a few counts of this clonotype. V gene TRBV11-2 combines with J gene TRBJ2-3; 8 nucleotides line up with TRBD2. V gave up 1 base and J gave up 9 bases; unmatched junction bases: 9. The CDR3 is 15 residues long. Germline CDR1 and CDR2: SGHAT and FQNNGV. Written as DNA, the CDR3 is TGTGCCAGCAGCTTAGTCCGGGGGGGTCAGGTAACGCAGTATTTT. Translation: CASSLVRGGQVTQYF. Full variable domain (outside the CDR3, taken from reference TRBV11-2 and TRBJ2-3): EAGVAQSPRYKIIEKRQSVAFWCNPISGHATLYWYQQILGQGPKLLIQFQNNGVVDDSQLPKDRFSAERLKGVDSTLKIQPAKLEDSAVYLCASSLVRGGQVTQYFGPGTRLTVL.

This chain links TRBV4-1 with TRBJ1-2; a weak D match, TRBD1 (5 bases). Germline CDR1 MGHRA, CDR2 YSYEKL. The germline V and J ends were trimmed by 1 base and 4 bases, with 10 bases remaining between them. There are 14 residues in the CDR3. The CDR3 spells CASSQVQAFYGYTF. DNA for the CDR3: TGCGCCAGCAGCCAAGTACAGGCTTTCTATGGCTACACCTTC.

Note on this clonotype: A much larger clone lies a single base off, so this may be a read error. CDR3 DNA: TGTACCAGCAGCAATAGCCCGGTGAGCTCCTACAATGAGCAGTTCTTC. Translated, it gives CTSSNSPVSSYNEQFF. This chain joins TRBV7-6 and TRBJ2-1; D gene ambiguous. The V gene's germline CDR1 is SGHVS and CDR2 FNYEAQ. The CDR3 runs to 16 residues.

This clonotype has a count of ten or more. The rearrangement joins TRBV7-2 to TRBJ1-3; a weak D match, TRBD1 (6 bases). Germline CDR1 reads SGHTA; CDR2 reads FQGNSA. Trimming took off 2 bases at V and 4 bases at J, with 12 bases between the two ends. The CDR3 covers 15 residues. Written as DNA, the CDR3 is TGTGCCAGCAGCTTAATGAGCCAGGGGGGAAACACCATATATTTT. Residues: CASSLMSQGGNTIYF.